Sequencing of this T cell receptor (beta chain) was carried out in a study of molecular identifiers for immune sequencing clone quantification (dated by TCRdb to 2017 to 2018). For context, the study as a whole: For a replicate experiment, RNA from approximately 20,000 or 100,000 naive CD8 T cells was divided into five aliquots, and four of the five aliquots were sequenced. This methods study used CD8 T cells to benchmark TCR RNA copy counting and molecular-identifier clustering-based TCR repertoire sequencing (MIDCIRS). The paper's findings and limits, for the study overall: A single cell's worth of spiked-in Jurkat TCR RNA was reported detectable even among 850,000 to 1,000,000 naive CD8 T cells. The sizes of highly expanded clones could end up underestimated when identical TCR molecules share a barcode. In CMV-specific effector cells, clones with more than 20 RNA copies contained over 98% of molecules, whereas in naive cells such clones contained under 1% of molecules. When barcode sub-clustering was omitted, TCR diversity was inflated by chimeric consensus sequences, with chimeras reaching as high as 47%. Modeling gave roughly 2.9 recovered TCR RNA copies per cell versus around 9.9 by digital PCR, implying approximately 32% capture efficiency. The naive libraries included spiked-in Jurkat TCR RNA (fewer than eleven copies' worth), and this Jurkat TCR RNA is not part of the donor repertoire.

Libraries of naive CD8 T cells were built from anywhere between roughly 18,000 and 1,000,000 sorted cells, with 10%, 30% or 50% of the purified RNA used. Naive CD8 T cells, defined as CD8+CD4-CCR7+CD45RA+, were FACS-sorted into RLT Plus buffer on a BD FACSAria II. To test detection sensitivity, Jurkat RNA equal to under 13 TCR copies was added to samples of about 20,000-1,000,000 naive CD8 T cells. CD8 T cells were enriched using RosetteSep CD8+ T Cell Enrichment Cocktail and Ficoll-Paque, and the enriched cells then underwent ACK red cell lysis. Libraries came from PCR. Sequencing was performed on a NextSeq 500. Bulk TCR libraries were generated as previously described, with the TCR primers listed in Table S5 used. The Qiagen AllPrep DNA/RNA kit was used to purify total RNA. Reads from multiple sequencing runs of the same library were pooled before analysis. The paper's processing steps were these. Only reads with exact TCR constant sequence were kept, trimmed to 150 nt, and grouped by their 12-nt molecular barcodes. Reads within each barcode group were sub-clustered using a 15% Levenshtein threshold, and quality-weighted consensus sequences were constructed for each RNA molecule. Non-functional sequences were excluded, and lower-count sequences lying one edit away from another sequence were also excluded. Based on a fit of two negative binomial distributions, barcode sub-clusters having less than 20% of the maximum read count were discarded. The raw public data were reprocessed by TCRdb itself: fastp quality trimming at Q25, MiXCR clonotype calling, in-frame beta chains only. Identical CDR3 proteins give one entry, which carries the most common genes and DNA. TCRdb's processing, not the authors' own work, is the source of the V and J calls. The sample contains a few hundred thousand distinct CDR3 sequences, about 22% of them found a single time. Jointly, the top ten make up 0.7% to 0.95% of the sample.

Deletion took 0 bases off V and 5 bases off J, with a span of 15 bases between the germline ends. The CDR3 runs 17 amino acids, cysteine and phenylalanine included. The only DNA kept is the CDR3, 51 bases in frame from the first base. The germline V gene (reference sequence) provides CDR1 SGHKS and CDR2 YYEKEE. On this clonotype: What antigen it recognizes has not been identified. There are no base qualities to consult, and no much larger clone falls within one base.

This sequence originates from a human donor in good health. Some libraries in this study had Jurkat cell RNA spiked in. The V and J segments used are TRBV5-5 and TRBJ2-6, with TRBD1 tentatively as D gene (6 bases match). The source material was naive CD8+ T cells from blood, with Jurkat cell RNA spiked in. Sample cell subset or site, as interpreted from the label and publication: FACS-sorted CD8+CD4-CCR7+CD45RA+ naive T cells. The DNA sequence reads TGTGCCAGCAGCTTGGAACAGGGCCCTCTGTGGGCCAACGTCCTGACTTTC. Translation gives CASSLEQGPLWANVLTF.